This entry lists 23 T cell receptor beta chains sequenced from one sample in a study of blood T cell repertoires in COVID-19. Method: immunoSEQ multiplex PCR; TCRdb's copy keeps in-frame clones and lacks some. The table records 70,000 or so clones, 82% of them present only once. Sequenced: peripheral blood. The receptors originated from a human donor in a cohort sampled during active COVID-19.

J is TRBJ1-4 and V is TRBV28; D is ambiguous. Trimming removed 5 bases from V and 3 bases from J, with 10 bases in between. The CDR3 length is 14 residues. CDR1 is MDHEN and CDR2 is SYDVKM in the germline V gene. DNA of the CDR3: TGTGCCAGCAGTCCCTCACTCGCTAATGAAAAACTGTTTTTT. Its translation is CASSPSLANEKLFF.

The V call is TRBV29-1, the J call TRBJ1-1; D may be TRBD1 (6 bases). Trimming took off 1 base at V and 0 bases at J, with 6 bases between the two ends. The CDR3 sequence is 13 residues long. Germline V CDR1 and CDR2: SQVTM, ANQGSEA. CDR3 in DNA: TGCAGCGTTGAAGGGACAGTGAACACTGAAGCTTTCTTT. Translated: CSVEGTVNTEAFF.

This chain connects TRBV29-1 to TRBJ1-1; D might be TRBD1 (5 bases). The germline V gene encodes CDR1 SQVTM and CDR2 ANQGSEA. The CDR3 is made up of 13 amino acids. V lost 7 bases to trimming and J lost 0 bases, with 12 bases between them. The CDR3 nucleotides are TGCAGCGCCCTGACAGACTTGAACACTGAAGCTTTCTTT. Translation gives CSALTDLNTEAFF. Full variable domain (outside the CDR3, taken from reference TRBV29-1 and TRBJ1-1): SAVISQKPSRDICQRGTSLTIQCQVDSQVTMMFWYRQQPGQSLTLIATANQGSEATYESGFVIDKFPISRPNLTFSTLTVSNMSPEDSSIYLCSALTDLNTEAFFGQGTRLTVV.

The V and J genes are TRBV19 and TRBJ1-5, with a weak D call TRBD1 (6 bases). Trimming cost V 0 bases and J 3 bases, with 9 bases left between them. CDR1 LNHDA and CDR2 SQIVND come from the germline V gene (reference sequence). This CDR3 has 15 amino acids. Written as DNA, the CDR3 is TGTGCCAGTAGTATAGACAGGGGATACAATCAGCCCCAGCATTTT. Its translation is CASSIDRGYNQPQHF.

V gene TRBV6-5 combines with J gene TRBJ2-1, with TRBD1 identical over 7 bases. V lost 5 bases to trimming and J lost 10 bases; unmatched junction nucleotides: 5. This CDR3 has 12 amino acids. The germline V gene encodes CDR1 MNHEY and CDR2 SVGAGI. The CDR3 here is CASSQQGYEQFF. Here the CDR3 DNA reads TGTGCCAGCAGTCAACAGGGGTACGAGCAGTTCTTC.

The chain has TRBV3-1 (or the pseudogene TRBV3-2) and TRBJ2-5; perhaps TRBD2 as D (7 bases). V lost 0 bases and J 2 bases, leaving 13 bases between the germline ends. Germline V gives CDR1 LGHDT, CDR2 YNNKEL (reference sequence). The CDR3 spans 16 residues. The CDR3, as DNA: TGTGCCAGCAGCCAAGAGGGGCGGGGGCTTCAAGAGACCCAGTACTTC. Protein sequence: CASSQEGRGLQETQYF.

The V and J genes are TRBV7-2 and TRBJ2-4; 10 nucleotides match TRBD2. V lost 6 bases and J lost 6; bases outside the gene matches: 11. The germline gives CDR1 SGHTA, CDR2 FQGNSA. The CDR3 has 16 residues. The CDR3: CASSSQRGGVLNIQYF. CDR3 coding DNA: TGTGCCAGCAGTTCCCAGCGGGGGGGGGTTTTAAACATTCAGTACTTC.

This clone was picked up one time. The chain joins TRBV2 to TRBJ2-7; 7 nucleotides line up with TRBD1. CDR1 and CDR2 (germline): SNHLY, FYNNEI. Trimming took 6 bases from V and 1 from J; bases not matched to a gene: 6. The CDR3 length is 14 residues. CDR3 nucleotide sequence: TGTGCCAGCAGGTCAGGACAGGAGTCCTACGAGCAGTACTTC. Its translation: CASRSGQESYEQYF.

The chain couples TRBV5-4 to TRBJ2-1; 8 bases are a match to TRBD2. In germline, CDR1 is SGHNT, CDR2 YYREEE (reference sequence). The CDR3 is made up of 15 amino acids. The junction had 7 bases not matched to a gene; V was cut back by 3 bases and J by 5 bases. CDR3 coding DNA: TGTGCCAGCAGCTCGAGCGGGGGCCGCGACAATGAGCAGTTCTTC. Translation gives CASSSSGGRDNEQFF.

The chain has TRBV7-2 and TRBJ2-7, with D tentatively TRBD1 (6 bases). Germline values: CDR1 SGHTA, CDR2 FQGNSA. The CDR3 runs to 15 residues. V shed 5 bases and J shed 3 bases, with 17 bases lying between them. CDR3 region: CASSTTLTGSYEQYF. DNA of the CDR3: TGTGCCAGCAGCACAACCTTGACAGGTAGCTACGAGCAGTACTTC.

The CDR3 DNA reads as TGTGCCAGCAGTCTAGCTGGCAGGGGATACTACACCTTC. Translated: CASSLAGRGYYTF. V and J are TRBV6-6 and TRBJ1-2; a weak D match, TRBD1 (6 bases). This CDR3 has 13 residues. CDR1 is MNHNY, CDR2 SVGAGI, per germline (reference sequence). V lost 5 bases, J lost 10 bases, and 17 bases lay in between.

This chain uses TRBV4-1 with TRBJ1-2, with a weak D call TRBD1 (6 bases). This CDR3 has 16 residues. Germline values: CDR1 MGHRA, CDR2 YSYEKL. The germline V and J ends were trimmed by 6 bases and 4 bases, with 21 bases remaining between them. CDR3 region: CASSPNRGGEIYGYTF. CDR3 DNA sequence: TGCGCCAGCAGTCCTAACCGCGGGGGCGAAATCTATGGCTACACCTTC.

The rearrangement links TRBV7-8 to TRBJ1-2, with TRBD1 matching 9 bases. The CDR3 runs to 14 residues. The V gene's germline CDR1 is SGHVS and CDR2 FQNEAQ. The trim removed 2 bases at V and 8 bases at J, leaving 6 bases unmatched. CDR3: CASSLSDRGFGYTF. Written as DNA, the CDR3 is TGTGCCAGCAGCTTAAGTGACAGGGGGTTCGGCTACACCTTC.

The rearrangement uses TRBV12-3 or TRBV12-4 and TRBJ1-4, with a weak D call TRBD1 (6 bases). The CDR3 contains 12 residues. Trimming stripped 8 bases from V and 6 bases from J, with 10 bases between. The CDR3 coding sequence is TGTGCCAGCTCAGGGGAAGATGAAAAACTGTTTTTT. This translates into CASSGEDEKLFF.

The chain recombines TRBV5-1 with TRBJ1-2; 7 nucleotides line up with TRBD1. Germline assignment: CDR1 SGHRS and CDR2 YFSETQ. The length of the CDR3 is 15 residues. V shed 4 bases and J 6 bases; nucleotides not matched to a gene: 12. The CDR3 loop reads CASSPAQGVLNGYTF. The CDR3 DNA reads as TGCGCCAGCAGCCCCGCCCAGGGGGTCCTGAATGGCTACACCTTC.

This clone was observed a handful of times. The J gene is TRBJ1-4, the V gene TRBV19; 7 bases match TRBD1. V lost 4 bases, J lost 4 bases, and 6 bases stayed unmatched. Germline CDR1 reads LNHDA; CDR2 reads SQIVND (reference sequence). This CDR3 has 15 residues. CDR3 sequence: CASSNRGRGNEKLFF. DNA of the CDR3: TGTGCCAGTAGTAACAGGGGCCGGGGTAATGAAAAACTGTTTTTT.

The chain employs TRBV3-1 (or the pseudogene TRBV3-2) and TRBJ2-7, with 11 positions matching TRBD2. This CDR3 is 17 amino acids long. Germline V gives CDR1 LGHDT, CDR2 YNNKEL (reference sequence). Losses at the gene ends were 1 base for V and 4 bases for J; bases not matched to a gene: 9. CDR3 bases: TGTGCCAGCAGCCAAGCAACTAGCGGGGGACATGTTTACGAGCAGTACTTC. This codes for CASSQATSGGHVYEQYF.

The chain is built from TRBV11-2 and TRBJ1-2; 7 nucleotides match TRBD1. Per germline, CDR1 SGHAT and CDR2 FQNNGV. This CDR3 spans 15 amino acids. V lost 5 bases, J lost 8 bases, and 14 bases stayed unmatched. The CDR3 sequence: CASSLIQGVKDGYTF. The DNA for the CDR3 is TGTGCCAGCAGCCTCATTCAGGGGGTCAAGGACGGCTACACCTTC. Together with reference TRBV11-2 and TRBJ1-2, the CDR3 gives the full variable domain: EAGVAQSPRYKIIEKRQSVAFWCNPISGHATLYWYQQILGQGPKLLIQFQNNGVVDDSQLPKDRFSAERLKGVDSTLKIQPAKLEDSAVYLCASSLIQGVKDGYTFGSGTRLTVV.

This chain connects TRBV11-2 to TRBJ2-7; no definite D call. Per germline, CDR1 SGHAT and CDR2 FQNNGV. Trimming shortened V by 1 base and J by 4 bases, and 11 bases separated the two germline ends. The CDR3 contains 14 residues. The chain's CDR3 is CASSLAGFGYEQYF. For the CDR3, the DNA is TGTGCCAGCAGCTTAGCCGGGTTTGGATACGAGCAGTACTTC.

This chain links TRBV10-3 with TRBJ1-2; D is uncertain. The V and J ends lost 2 bases and 3 bases respectively, with 7 bases between them. In germline, CDR1 is ENHRY, CDR2 SYGVKD. The CDR3 extends over 13 amino acids. This chain's CDR3 is CAISEREDYGYTF. The CDR3 DNA reads TGTGCCATCAGTGAGCGTGAGGACTATGGCTACACCTTC.

The chain joins TRBV30 to TRBJ1-2; 8 bases match TRBD1. Unmatched junction bases numbered 10, after V lost 2 bases and J lost 2 bases. The germline V gene has CDR1 GTSNPN and CDR2 SVGIG (reference sequence). The CDR3 runs 16 residues. CDR3 in DNA: TGTGCCTGGAGTTACCGATCGACAGGGGCGAACTATGGCTACACCTTC. This sequence encodes CAWSYRSTGANYGYTF.

This clone came up many times. This rearrangement joins TRBV9 to TRBJ1-5, with unresolved D. The V end lost 0 bases, the J end lost 6 bases, and 10 bases lay between the germline ends. The germline CDR1 and CDR2 sequences are SGDLS and YYNGEE. The CDR3 contains 14 residues. For the CDR3, the DNA is TGTGCCAGCAGCGTAGGTCAGGCCGGTCAGCCCCAGCATTTT. This encodes CASSVGQAGQPQHF.

The rearrangement joins TRBV10-1 to TRBJ1-6, with D perhaps matching TRBD1 (6 bases). Germline V gene data show CDR1 as WNHNN and CDR2 as SYGVQD (reference sequence). There are 13 residues in the CDR3. Trimming left V 2 bases short and J 14 bases short, with 13 bases between. CDR3 residues: CASSEQGWSSLHF. For the CDR3, the DNA is TGCGCCAGCAGTGAGCAGGGGTGGTCGTCCCTCCACTTT.